This T cell receptor beta chain is from a study of blood T cell repertoires in COVID-19. The wider study: The cDNA or gDNA used as material had been derived from T cells, B-cell-depleted T cells, or PBMCs.

TCRdb keeps only in-frame clones here, not all; method: immunoSEQ multiplex PCR. The sample comprises tens of thousands of clones, roughly 80% of which are singletons, and less than 8% rests with the top ten. V shed 5 bases and J 7 bases; nucleotides not matched to a gene: 6. The CDR3 runs 14 residues. Germline V gives CDR1 SGHAT, CDR2 FQNNGV. V is TRBV11-2 and J is TRBJ1-4; 8 bases agree with TRBD1. The sample was peripheral blood. The TCR comes from a woman aged 55-69 years with acute or convalescent COVID-19. CDR3 sequence (DNA): TGTGCCAGCAGCCAGGGGGCCTCGGGTGAAAAACTGTTTTTT. Amino acids: CASSQGASGEKLFF.